This T cell receptor (beta chain) was sequenced during a study of T cell responses to AZD1222 COVID-19 vaccine. Study-wide background: Recipients boosted at about 4 weeks or about 12 weeks are pooled. Findings and limits, study-wide: Increases in Spike-specific TCR breadth and depth were seen after two AZD1222 doses. Repertoires were obtained only post-peak T cell response.

The protocol was immunoSEQ multiplex PCR, while the TCRdb copy is restricted to in-frame clones and leaves out a portion. The repertoire holds about 110,000 clones, with over 85% as singletons. Only one count was recorded for this clone. Its target is unknown. CDR3 length equals 15 residues. Germline loops: CDR1 SNHLY, CDR2 FYNNEI. V gave up 8 bases and J gave up 5 bases; unmatched junction bases: 11. This chain connects TRBV2 to TRBJ2-5; 10 bases align to TRBD1. The source of this sequence is an adult in good health. The sample in question was peripheral blood, obtained on day 0 of AZD1222 vaccination. The CDR3 is CASRPRTGGGETQYF. The CDR3 nucleotides read TGTGCCAGCCGACCGAGGACAGGGGGTGGTGAGACCCAGTACTTC.